These 20 T cell receptor beta chains came from one sample sequenced in a study of blood T cell repertoires in COVID-19. Sequencing used immunoSEQ multiplex PCR; TCRdb keeps in-frame clones, though not all of them. This sample has about 220,000 clones; about four fifths occur once, and the top ten carry about 3.8%. The source material was peripheral blood. The receptors here all came from a woman over 75 with acute or convalescent COVID-19.

The chain carries TRBV28 and TRBJ1-1; tentative D call: TRBD1 (6 bases). Trimming removed 5 bases from V and 3 bases from J, with 19 bases in between. This CDR3 has 16 amino acids. Germline CDR1 MDHEN, CDR2 SYDVKM. The CDR3 here is CASSPPRGGQHTEAFF. The CDR3 bases are TGTGCCAGCAGTCCTCCCCGAGGGGGACAACACACTGAAGCTTTCTTT.

This chain joins TRBV7-2 and TRBJ1-1, with D uncertain. Trimming cost V 2 bases and J 1 base, with 8 bases left between them. The CDR3 extends over 14 amino acids. The germline V gene encodes CDR1 SGHTA and CDR2 FQGNSA. The CDR3 loop is CASSLLPENTEAFF. CDR3 sequence (DNA): TGTGCCAGCAGCTTATTACCAGAGAACACTGAAGCTTTCTTT.

The chain joins TRBV6-6 to TRBJ1-2; the D gene is possibly TRBD1 (5 bases). The ends were cut back, 5 bases at V and 5 bases at J, with 12 bases in the middle. Germline V gene data show CDR1 as MNHNY and CDR2 as SVGAGI (reference sequence). This CDR3 region has 13 residues. CDR3 nucleotides: TGTGCCAGCAGTGTCGACAGTCTTTATGGCTACACCTTC. It is translated as CASSVDSLYGYTF.

The V call is TRBV29-1, the J call TRBJ2-3, with 12 positions matching TRBD2. The CDR3 is 15 residues long. Trimming removed 5 bases from V and 5 bases from J; junction bases left unmatched: 8. In germline, CDR1 is SQVTM, CDR2 ANQGSEA. CDR3 DNA: TGCAGCGTTACACTAGCGGGGGGCCGTGGAGATACGCAGTATTTT. This translates into CSVTLAGGRGDTQYF.

The chain couples TRBV19 to TRBJ2-7; TRBD1 matches 10 bases. Germline values: CDR1 LNHDA, CDR2 SQIVND (reference sequence). J gave up 2 bases and V 6 bases, and 4 bases lay outside the gene matches. The CDR3 length is 14 residues. The CDR3 DNA reads TGTGCCAGTAGGAGACAGGGGGCTGCCTACGAGCAGTACTTC. It codes for CASRRQGAAYEQYF.

This clone was seen a single time. The gene calls are TRBV10-3 and TRBJ2-3; 7 positions agree with TRBD1. The junction had 10 bases not matched to a gene; V was cut back by 6 bases and J by 7 bases. This CDR3 is 14 amino acids long. The germline CDR1 and CDR2 sequences are ENHRY and SYGVKD. Here the CDR3 DNA reads TGTGCCATCAGATTCACAGGGGAATCACATACGCAGTATTTT. This encodes CAIRFTGESHTQYF.

The V and J genes are TRBV4-1 and TRBJ1-5; D possibly corresponds to TRBD1 (5 bases). Between the trimmed V and J ends, which lost 0 bases and 5 bases, there was a span of 5 bases. The CDR3 has 13 amino acids. Germline V gene sequence: CDR1 MGHRA, CDR2 YSYEKL. Here the CDR3 reads CASSQEGDQPQHF. DNA of the CDR3: TGCGCCAGCAGCCAAGAAGGGGATCAGCCCCAGCATTTT.

Only a few counts were recorded for this clone. This chain connects TRBV2 to TRBJ1-5, with a tentative D call TRBD1 (5 bases). Trimming shortened V by 6 bases and J by 6 bases, and 15 bases separated the two germline ends. Germline-derived CDR1 and CDR2 are SNHLY and FYNNEI. The CDR3 is 14 residues long. CDR3 nucleotides: TGTGCCAGCAGCGGACAAGGTTTTCGTCAGCCCCAGCATTTT. Protein: CASSGQGFRQPQHF.

Note on this clone: The same CDR3 can be traced to other DNA sequences in this sample. The chain couples TRBV3-1 (or the pseudogene TRBV3-2) to TRBJ1-4, with TRBD1 identical over 9 bases. Germline-derived CDR1 and CDR2 are LGHDT and YNNKEL (reference sequence). The length of the CDR3 is 15 residues. Trimming removed 4 bases from V and 6 bases from J; junction bases left unmatched: 6. This CDR3 reads CASSPSQGAYEKLFF. The CDR3 DNA is TGTGCCAGCAGCCCCTCACAGGGGGCCTATGAAAAACTGTTTTTT.

The rearrangement joins TRBV19 to TRBJ1-1; TRBD1 is a possible D gene (5 bases). The germline V and J ends were trimmed by 7 bases and 0 bases, with 12 bases remaining between them. This CDR3 is built from 14 residues. Germline V lookup: CDR1 LNHDA, CDR2 SQIVND (reference sequence). CDR3: CASIPNRMNTEAFF. In nucleotides, the CDR3 is TGTGCCAGTATACCCAACAGGATGAACACTGAAGCTTTCTTT. Looking up the rest from reference TRBV19 and TRBJ1-1 gives the full variable domain: DGGITQSPKYLFRKEGQNVTLSCEQNLNHDAMYWYRQDPGQGLRLIYYSQIVNDFQKGDIAEGYSVSREKKESFPLTVTSAQKNPTAFYLCASIPNRMNTEAFFGQGTRLTVV.

In this sample, this clone turned up a few times. V gene TRBV9 combines with J gene TRBJ1-6; no clear D gene. Germline V gene data show CDR1 as SGDLS and CDR2 as YYNGEE. This CDR3 region has 16 residues. V was pared by 3 bases and J by 5 bases, with 15 bases between. The CDR3 DNA is TGTGCCAGCAGCGCCACTGCGGGGTACGATAATTCACCCCTCCACTTT. Its protein product is CASSATAGYDNSPLHF.

V usage is TRBV4-2 and J usage is TRBJ1-5; D is unclear. CDR3 length: 14 amino acids. Trimming shortened V by 0 bases and J by 4 bases, and 7 bases separated the two germline ends. Germline V gives CDR1 LGHNA, CDR2 YNFKEQ. This chain's CDR3 is CASSQERENQPQHF. CDR3 nucleotides: TGTGCCAGCAGCCAAGAGCGAGAGAATCAGCCCCAGCATTTT.

As concerns this clone: The sample holds other DNA sequences that translate to the same CDR3. The V and J genes are TRBV27 and TRBJ1-1, with TRBD1 as a possible D gene (6 bases). Germline V gives CDR1 MNHEY, CDR2 SMNVEV (reference sequence). This CDR3 is built from 15 residues. The V and J ends lost 4 bases and 1 base respectively, with 13 bases between them. The CDR3 region is CASSSQTGGNTEAFF. CDR3 DNA sequence: TGTGCCAGCAGTTCCCAGACAGGCGGGAACACTGAAGCTTTCTTT.

The chain is built from TRBV5-5 and TRBJ2-1; D perhaps matches TRBD1 (5 bases). Germline V gene lookup returns CDR1 SGHKS and CDR2 YYEKEE (reference sequence). Trimming removed 0 bases at V and 10 bases at J, with 14 bases between. This CDR3 comprises 14 residues. The CDR3 bases are TGTGCCAGCAGCTTGGCCGACAGCCTAACCGAGCAGTTCTTC. It encodes CASSLADSLTEQFF.

The V and J genes are TRBV5-1 and TRBJ2-6; D is perhaps TRBD2 (6 bases). V lost 5 bases and J 0 bases, leaving 6 bases between the germline ends. The CDR3 is 14 amino acids. CDR1 and CDR2 (germline): SGHRS, YFSETQ. The CDR3 loop is CASRGLSGANVLTF. The CDR3, as DNA: TGCGCCAGCAGGGGACTCTCTGGGGCCAACGTCCTGACTTTC. The whole variable domain, remainder taken from reference TRBV5-1 and TRBJ2-6, is KAGVTQTPRYLIKTRGQQVTLSCSPISGHRSVSWYQQTPGQGLQFLFEYFSETQRNKGNFPGRFSGRQFSNSRSEMNVSTLELGDSALYLCASRGLSGANVLTFGAGSRLTVL.

The genes are TRBV7-9 and TRBJ1-2; D remains unclear. CDR1 SEHNR and CDR2 FQNEAQ come from the germline V gene (reference sequence). The CDR3 is 14 amino acids. V lost 3 bases and J lost 1, with 9 bases in between. In nucleotides, the CDR3 is TGTGCCAGCAGCTTCTTTGGCAGTAACTATGGCTACACCTTC. Its protein product is CASSFFGSNYGYTF.

This chain links TRBV4-2 with TRBJ2-5; 9 bases fit TRBD1. Germline CDR1 LGHNA, CDR2 YNFKEQ. The CDR3 covers 16 residues. The V segment lost 0 bases and the J segment 2 bases; nucleotides outside the gene matches: 4. CDR3 residues: CASSQDSGTGQETQYF. Here the CDR3 DNA reads TGTGCCAGCAGCCAAGATAGTGGGACAGGGCAAGAGACCCAGTACTTC.

V is TRBV30 and J is TRBJ2-3; D uncertain. Trimming removed 0 bases from V and 1 base from J, with 5 bases in between. The germline V gene encodes CDR1 GTSNPN and CDR2 SVGIG (reference sequence). The CDR3 totals 13 residues. CDR3 in amino acids: CAWSVRGTDTQYF. The CDR3 DNA sequence: TGTGCCTGGAGTGTACGGGGCACAGATACGCAGTATTTT.

This sequence joins TRBV4-1 and TRBJ1-1, with 7 positions matching TRBD1. Germline V CDR1 and CDR2: MGHRA, YSYEKL. Trimming at V came to 4 bases and at J to 3 bases, leaving 8 bases not matched to a gene. CDR3 length: 15 amino acids. The CDR3 spells CASSRVGQAHTEAFF. CDR3 sequence (DNA): TGCGCCAGCAGCCGGGTCGGACAGGCCCACACTGAAGCTTTCTTT.

V gene TRBV6-2 or TRBV6-3 combines with J gene TRBJ2-1; possible D gene TRBD2, 6 bases. CDR3 length: 17 residues. Per the germline V gene, CDR1 is MNHEY and CDR2 is SVGEGT. The V and J ends lost 2 bases and 6 bases respectively, with 20 bases between them. The CDR3 spells CASSYPGGSRNSNEQFF. Written as DNA, the CDR3 is TGTGCCAGCAGTTACCCCGGGGGATCGCGAAATAGCAATGAGCAGTTCTTC.